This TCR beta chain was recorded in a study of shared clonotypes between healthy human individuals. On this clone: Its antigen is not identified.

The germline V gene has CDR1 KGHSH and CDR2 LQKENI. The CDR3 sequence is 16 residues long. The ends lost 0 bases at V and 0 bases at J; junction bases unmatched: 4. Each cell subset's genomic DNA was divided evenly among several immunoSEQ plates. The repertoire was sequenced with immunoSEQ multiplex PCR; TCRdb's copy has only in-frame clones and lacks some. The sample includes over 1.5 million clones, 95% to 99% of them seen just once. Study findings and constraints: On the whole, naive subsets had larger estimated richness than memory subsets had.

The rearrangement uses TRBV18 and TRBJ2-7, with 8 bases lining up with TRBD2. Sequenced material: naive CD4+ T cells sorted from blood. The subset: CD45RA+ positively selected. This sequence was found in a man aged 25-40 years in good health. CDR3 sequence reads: CASSPPSGGSSYEQYF. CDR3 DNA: TGTGCCAGCTCACCACCAAGCGGGGGAAGCTCCTACGAGCAGTACTTC.